A single sample gave rise to the 16 T cell receptor beta chains below, sequenced in a study of blood T cell repertoires in COVID-19. Method: immunoSEQ multiplex PCR; TCRdb's copy keeps in-frame clones and lacks some. The sample has tens of thousands of clones, roughly 90% seen once. The sample was peripheral blood. The source of these receptors is an older woman with acute or convalescent COVID-19.

This clone was counted once. The chain recombines TRBV19 with TRBJ2-1, with D possibly being TRBD2 (5 bases). Trimming shortened V by 5 bases and J by 4 bases, and 9 bases separated the two germline ends. Germline loops: CDR1 LNHDA, CDR2 SQIVND (reference sequence). CDR3 size: 13 residues. Written as DNA, the CDR3 is TGTGCCAGTAGTGACACTAGTTACAATGAGCAGTTCTTC. This translates into CASSDTSYNEQFF.

The chain employs TRBV11-2 and TRBJ2-5, with 8 bases aligning to TRBD1. The CDR3 is 14 amino acids. V lost 3 bases to trimming and J lost 5 bases; unmatched junction nucleotides: 5. The germline gives CDR1 SGHAT, CDR2 FQNNGV. The CDR3 loop is CASSLGQAVETQYF. The CDR3 DNA reads as TGTGCCAGCAGCTTGGGACAGGCGGTGGAGACCCAGTACTTC.

The rearrangement joins TRBV19 to TRBJ2-3; 9 nucleotides agree with TRBD2. CDR1 and CDR2 (germline): LNHDA, SQIVND (reference sequence). The V segment lost 6 bases and the J segment 0 bases; nucleotides outside the gene matches: 7. CDR3 length: 16 amino acids. The CDR3 bases are TGTGCCAGTAGCCAGATAGCGGGGGAGAGCACAGATACGCAGTATTTT. Its translation: CASSQIAGESTDTQYF.

In this sample, this clone turned up once. The V call is TRBV11-3, the J call TRBJ1-1, with D possibly being TRBD1 (5 bases). Per the germline V gene, CDR1 is SGHNT and CDR2 is YENEEA. Trimming took 3 bases from V and 3 from J, leaving 8 bases between them. The CDR3 sequence is 13 residues long. This CDR3 is CASSLGGDTEAFF. For the CDR3, the DNA is TGTGCCAGCAGCTTGGGGGGGGACACTGAAGCTTTCTTT.

The rearrangement links TRBV5-1 to TRBJ2-7; D uncertain. The CDR3 is 13 residues long. V gave up 4 bases and J gave up 4 bases, with 12 bases separating them. In germline, CDR1 is SGHRS, CDR2 YFSETQ. The CDR3 DNA sequence: TGCGCCAGCAGCGTAAACCTAGGTTACGAGCAGTACGTC. Its protein is CASSVNLGYEQYV.

The genes are TRBV5-1 and TRBJ2-5; a weak D match, TRBD1 (6 bases). The germline gives CDR1 SGHRS, CDR2 YFSETQ. Trimming removed 6 bases at V and 2 bases at J, with 20 bases between. CDR3 length equals 16 residues. The CDR3 is CASIPPGPRGQETQYF. For the CDR3, the DNA is TGCGCCAGCATCCCCCCGGGACCTAGGGGGCAAGAGACCCAGTACTTC.

The rearrangement links TRBV6-1 to TRBJ1-6; 8 bases map to TRBD1. The J segment lost 7 bases and the V segment lost 3 bases, leaving 5 bases of the junction unmatched. Germline CDR1 reads MNHNS; CDR2 reads SASEGT. The CDR3 is made up of 15 amino acids. CDR3 coding DNA: TGTGCCAGCAGTGAGCCGGGGACAGGCAATTCACCCCTCCACTTT. Protein: CASSEPGTGNSPLHF.

J is TRBJ1-1 and V is TRBV6-6, with D unresolved. This CDR3 region has 13 residues. Germline V gives CDR1 MNHNY, CDR2 SVGAGI (reference sequence). Trimming left V 7 bases short and J 1 base short, with 10 bases between. CDR3 sequence reads: CASTLGSNTEAFF. The CDR3 coding sequence is TGTGCCAGCACCCTCGGGTCGAACACTGAAGCTTTCTTT.

The genes are TRBV7-2 and TRBJ2-2, with TRBD2 matching 9 bases. The CDR3 sequence is 15 residues long. Losses at the gene ends were 4 bases for V and 3 bases for J; bases not matched to a gene: 3. Germline V lookup: CDR1 SGHTA, CDR2 FQGNSA. CDR3 sequence reads: CASSSTSGHTGELFF. CDR3 in DNA: TGTGCCAGCAGCTCGACTAGCGGTCACACCGGGGAGCTGTTTTTT.

This chain joins TRBV28 and TRBJ1-2, with 9 bases fitting TRBD1. The CDR3 sequence is 13 residues long. Trimming took 5 bases from V and 12 from J; bases not matched to a gene: 10. Germline loops: CDR1 MDHEN, CDR2 SYDVKM. CDR3 bases: TGTGCCAGCAGTATCCCACGGGGACAGGGAAACACCTTC. Translating it yields CASSIPRGQGNTF.

This chain uses TRBV7-2 with TRBJ1-4, with 7 bases fitting TRBD1. The CDR3 length is 14 residues. Germline V gene sequence: CDR1 SGHTA, CDR2 FQGNSA. J gave up 2 bases and V 4 bases, and 1 base lay outside the gene matches. The CDR3 nucleotides read TGTGCCAGCAGCTACAGGGGCACTAATGAAAAACTGTTTTTT. Residues: CASSYRGTNEKLFF.

This clone has a single count. This chain uses TRBV5-5 with TRBJ2-1; TRBD1 aligns across 7 bases. Germline-derived CDR1 and CDR2 are SGHKS and YYEKEE (reference sequence). The CDR3 sequence is 14 residues long. After removal of 4 bases from V and 3 bases from J, the junction contained 4 bases not matched to a gene. As DNA, the CDR3 is TGTGCCAGCAGCGTTGGGGACAGCTACAATGAGCAGTTCTTC. Amino acid sequence: CASSVGDSYNEQFF.

The chain has TRBV10-3 and TRBJ1-1; weak D call: TRBD1 (5 bases). V dropped 3 bases and J dropped 1 base, with 15 bases sitting between them. Germline CDR1 ENHRY, CDR2 SYGVKD. This CDR3 region has 16 residues. The CDR3 DNA reads as TGTGCCATCAGTGACTCTAATTTTAGGGGGAACACTGAAGCTTTCTTT. Its protein product is CAISDSNFRGNTEAFF.

This clone was observed once. The chain recombines TRBV6-1 with TRBJ2-7; no definite D call. Trimming took off 2 bases at V and 4 bases at J, with 12 bases between the two ends. The CDR3 is made up of 14 amino acids. Germline CDR1 reads MNHNS; CDR2 reads SASEGT. CDR3 nucleotides: TGTGCCAGCAGTGAATACGGTGTCATTTACGAGCAGTACGTC. Translating gives CASSEYGVIYEQYV.

The DNA of the CDR3 is TGTGCCAGCAGTCGGGGGAGTGGAGAGACCCAGTACTTC. It yields the protein CASSRGSGETQYF. The chain couples TRBV13 to TRBJ2-5, with D possibly matching TRBD2 (6 bases). In germline, CDR1 is PRHDT, CDR2 FYEKMQ (reference sequence). Between the trimmed V and J ends, which lost 6 bases and 4 bases, there was a span of 12 bases. CDR3 length equals 13 residues.

This sequence joins TRBV28 and TRBJ1-5; D is unresolved. CDR1 and CDR2 (germline): MDHEN, SYDVKM. This CDR3 has 12 residues. The V end lost 8 bases, the J end lost 3 bases, and 8 bases lay between the germline ends. DNA of the CDR3: TGTGCCAGCGGAGGGAACAATCAGCCCCAGCATTTT. This gives the protein CASGGNNQPQHF.